This T cell receptor beta chain was identified in a study of blood T cells in healthy people across ages (dated by TCRdb to about 2015). Regarding the study in general: Template switching captured roughly one uniquely barcoded TCR beta cDNA molecule per two T cells in model experiments. To avoid experimental bias, donors of different ages were randomly spread across the sequencing lanes. Using the same blood draw, the study looked at two additional independent replicas of 1 million unique cDNA reads for two donors, one aged 18 to 30 and the other aged 80 or older. To track age-related changes in TCR beta repertoire diversity, the study relied on deep sequencing normalized with unique cDNA molecular identifiers. Donors were grouped into four age groups: young (average approximately 15 years), middle-aged (39), aged (around 60) and long-lived (82). Study-wide findings and limitations: The CMV infection status of donors was not known, potentially confounding age-related changes in expanded clonotypes. Compared with the aged group, the long-lived group had more naive CD4+ T cells, fewer expanded clones and increased TCR diversity, suggesting age selection. Estimates of total diversity based on one million sequenced T cells were considered lower bounds and underestimates. Because profiling used bulk unsorted PBMCs, naive and antigen-experienced compartments could not be compared conclusively. As age increased, observed TCR beta diversity per million T cells dropped in a roughly linear way, and a significant reduction was already evident by age about 36. The percentage of naive T cells measured by flow cytometry correlated strongly with observed TCR beta diversity.

With respect to this clonotype: Its binding antigen is unknown. An end of the junction does not agree with germline; a read error may underlie this.

The library was obtained by 5' RACE. The instrument given in TCRdb is Illumina HiSeq 2500. The second PCR ran for about 6 to 12 cycles and used a J-beta primer mix along with a sample-barcoded 5' primer. A unique molecular identifier was introduced onto each TCR beta cDNA molecule by a template-switch 5' adaptor carrying 12 random nucleotides. Each sample yielded at least 2.5 million CDR3-containing paired-end reads. All of the RNA was converted into first-strand cDNA using the Mint cDNA synthesis kit, with a TRBC-specific oligonucleotide serving as the primer. Following uracil-DNA glycosylase treatment, all cDNA underwent a first 18-cycle PCR with the universal primers M1SS and BC2_uni_R. On the study's bioinformatics: For normalization, 1 million high-quality reads were randomly selected from each sample, with every read carrying a distinct molecular identifier. Instead of being binned into consensus sequences, reads with shared molecular identifiers were discarded. CDR3 identification, clonotype clustering and error correction used MiTCR with a Q25 quality threshold and the strictest error-elimination algorithm. A nonparametric unseen species model with Euler transformation was used to estimate a lower bound on total TCR beta diversity. TCRdb reanalyzed the raw reads on its own, using fastp at Q25 for trimming and MiXCR for clone calling, and kept in-frame beta chains. CDR3 protein sequences are deduplicated, and each keeps its most common genes and DNA. The V and J calls follow TCRdb's processing rather than the paper's. The sample includes around 580,000 distinct CDR3 sequences, with 47% observed a single time. Together, the top ten hold 20% to 25% of the sample.

Systemically healthy Caucasian individuals from Russia, approximately 39 in total and aged about 6 to 90 years, were included as donors. Around 9.9 milliliters of peripheral blood were collected from each donor into EDTA-treated Vacutainer tubes. Ficoll-Paque density-gradient centrifugation was used to isolate PBMCs, with at least 6.5 million obtained per sample. Total RNA was extracted from PBMCs with Trizol reagent, with at least 6 micrograms obtained per sample. For every donor, flow cytometry on a PBMC aliquot measured the percentage of naive CD45RAhigh/CD27high T cells. Counted from cysteine to phenylalanine, this CDR3 has 12 amino acids. The kept DNA is CDR3 alone, 36 bases in frame from the first base. The germline V gene (reference sequence) provides CDR1 SEHNR and CDR2 FQNEAQ.

Sequenced sample: blood. The rearrangement combines TRBV7-9 with TRBJ2-7, and the D gene may be TRBD1, 6 bases matching. The sequence derives from a man older than 75 in good health. The DNA reads TGTGCCGGCAGGGACAATACCTACGAGCAGTACTTC. The translation is CAGRDNTYEQYF.